This T cell receptor beta chain comes out of a study of T cells expressing NK-cell markers. Study-level background: Underlying the TCR beta repertoires were sorted CD3+CD56+NKG2C+, CD3+CD56+NKG2C- and CD3+CD56-NKG2C+ T cells. HCMV seropositivity marked most of the eight sequenced donors; one was seronegative.

In regard to this clonotype: Its antigen is not identified.

Germline assignment: CDR1 MNHEY and CDR2 SVGAGI. This CDR3 has 14 amino acids. TCRdb re-analyzed the 5' RACE reads; it lists each CDR3 protein once, without DNA. Here the sample table reports a few hundred thousand distinct CDR3 sequences. Study findings and constraints: Dominance of the CD3+CD56-NKG2C+ fraction by these clonotypes also held in several donors.

Source material: blood T cells: a sorted CD56 or NKG2C T cell subset, CD4+ or CD8+ T cells, or bulk PBMC T cells (not recorded which). The chain uses TRBV6-5 and TRBJ2-7; the D call from TCRdb, TRBD2, cannot be confirmed without DNA. The source is a woman between 45 and 60 years old in good health. CDR3: CAVRGGGLSYEQYF.